This T cell receptor beta chain comes out of a study of blood T cell repertoires in COVID-19. On the study more broadly: The origin of the acute and convalescent COVID-19 samples was the United States, Italy and Spain.

Germline V gives CDR1 LGHDT, CDR2 YNNKEL (reference sequence). The CDR3 spans 16 residues. V was shortened by 2 bases and J by 2 bases, with 14 bases between the two germline ends. Assay: immunoSEQ multiplex PCR; the TCRdb copy retains only in-frame clones and omits some. The sample contains under 95,000 clones, approximately 86% of which appear only once. The sequencing sample was made of peripheral blood. This chain links TRBV3-1 (or the pseudogene TRBV3-2) with TRBJ2-3, with D tentatively TRBD2 (6 bases). The TCR comes from a woman of 80 years or more with COVID-19, enrolled during active disease. CDR3 in amino acids: CASSQIGRGDTDTQYF. The CDR3 DNA sequence: TGTGCCAGCAGCCAAATAGGGCGGGGTGACACAGATACGCAGTATTTT.